The present entry profiles one T cell receptor (beta chain) with its context. Its antigen is still unknown. These data belong to a study of OX40 agonist ivuxolimab in advanced cancers. Overall study context: Melanoma, hepatocellular carcinoma, head and neck or renal cell cancer occurred in dose-escalation patients. Study findings and constraints: Clonal expansion was seen in CD4+ and CD8+ blood T cells by week 6 at 0.1 to 3.0 mg/kg. Expanded peripheral T cell antigen specificity was not determined.

Autoimmune disease history or systemic immunosuppression was exclusionary. Only in-frame clones appear in the TCRdb table, and some are missing; sequencing was by immunoSEQ multiplex PCR. The sample has about 130,000 clones, 85% to 95% seen once. The sample consisted of CD4+ or CD8+ T cells sorted from blood, taken in a trial of the OX40 agonist ivuxolimab. The clonotype comes from an adult with an advanced solid tumor such as melanoma, head and neck, liver or kidney cancer.

The CDR3 nucleotides read TGTGCCAGCAGCTTATTGTCAAGGCTTACGAGCTCTGGAAACACCATATATTTT. Encoded protein: CASSLLSRLTSSGNTIYF. The V gene is TRBV7-8, the J gene TRBJ1-3; D is ambiguous. Trimming pared 2 bases from V and 0 bases from J, leaving 17 bases between. Germline CDR1 reads SGHVS; CDR2 reads FQNEAQ. The CDR3 sequence is 18 residues long.